The T cell receptor beta chain under discussion was sequenced for a study of control samples from healthy donors and cancer patients. The V end lost 0 bases, the J end lost 2 bases, and 11 bases lay between the germline ends. Germline V gives CDR1 SGHRS, CDR2 YFSETQ. This CDR3 has 15 residues. The method was immunoSEQ multiplex PCR; TCRdb's version includes in-frame clones alone and lacks a portion of them. The sample carries about 170,000 clones, roughly 93% recorded once. The chain has TRBV5-1 and TRBJ1-2; D is perhaps TRBD1 (5 bases). The sequenced sample consisted of blood. The TCR comes from a woman aged 55-69 years in good health. CDR3 residues: CASSLALGENYGYTF. The CDR3, as DNA: TGCGCCAGCAGCTTGGCCCTAGGGGAAAACTATGGCTACACCTTC.